This record concerns one TCR beta chain sequence. Antigen unknown. This sample was taken from a study of neoadjuvant nivolumab and ipilimumab in lung cancer. Findings and limits, study-wide: Resected-tumor TCR richness correlated positively with pretherapy blood richness. From pretherapy to surgery, tumor richness and clonality rose with dual therapy.

Between the trimmed V and J ends, which lost 5 bases and 5 bases, there was a span of 12 bases. Germline V gene lookup returns CDR1 SQVTM and CDR2 ANQGSEA. The CDR3 loop spans 12 amino acids. Repertoires were generated with immunoSEQ multiplex PCR, while TCRdb's copy carries only in-frame clones and drops some. Seen here are 15,000 to 20,000 clones, 85% to 90% observed once, and the top ten hold approximately 2%. The sample was peripheral blood, taken before neoadjuvant nivolumab, alone or with ipilimumab. The sequence was obtained from an adult with non-small cell lung cancer. The V gene is TRBV29-1, the J gene TRBJ2-5; the D is unclear. The CDR3 coding sequence is TGCAGCGTTAAGACCGGGTCGGAGACCCAGTACTTC. This gives the protein CSVKTGSETQYF.